This TCR beta chain was found in a study of shared clonotypes between healthy human individuals. Assay: immunoSEQ multiplex PCR; the TCRdb copy retains only in-frame clones and omits some. The table lists some 600,000 clones, roughly 96% of them singletons, with about 0.12% in the top ten. V was pared by 0 bases and J by 9 bases, with 11 bases of the junction left unmatched. This CDR3 is 17 amino acids long. Germline V CDR1 and CDR2: MGHRA, YSYEKL. Positive CCR7 selection of CD45RO-negative cells yielded the naive CD8 cells, and terminally differentiated effector memory CD45RA+ cells were excluded. V and J are TRBV4-1 and TRBJ2-1; 10 bases agree with TRBD2. This receptor was taken from a woman aged 25 to 45 in good health. The sequencing sample was made of naive CD8+ T cells sorted from blood. CDR3 protein: CASSQDRVSGRAGEQFF. The CDR3 DNA reads TGCGCCAGCAGCCAAGATCGGGTAAGCGGGAGGGCTGGTGAGCAGTTCTTC.